The next 11 T cell receptor beta chains were all read from a single sample in a study of blood T cell repertoires in COVID-19. The repertoire was sequenced with immunoSEQ multiplex PCR; TCRdb's copy has only in-frame clones and lacks some. Of 150,000 to 200,000 clones listed, 65% to 85% are singletons. The specimen was PBMCs or T cells enriched from blood (not recorded which). The receptors shown here come from a woman aged 60 to 75 who had recovered from COVID-19.

The J gene is TRBJ2-7, the V gene TRBV27, with D unresolved. The CDR3 is 13 residues long. Germline lookup yields CDR1 MNHEY and CDR2 SMNVEV (reference sequence). The germline V and J ends were trimmed by 4 bases and 3 bases, with 10 bases remaining between them. This CDR3 is CASSSNPLYEQYF. For the CDR3, the DNA is TGTGCCAGCAGTTCTAACCCTCTCTACGAGCAGTACTTC.

The rearrangement uses TRBV4-2 and TRBJ2-2, with no clear D. Between the trimmed V and J ends, which lost 4 bases and 1 base, there was a span of 19 bases. CDR3 length: 18 amino acids. CDR1 LGHNA and CDR2 YNFKEQ come from the germline V gene. The CDR3 region has the DNA TGTGCCAGCAGCCCGCCCCTTCTGACAATTCAGAACACCGGGGAGCTGTTTTTT. Protein: CASSPPLLTIQNTGELFF.

The genes are TRBV6-5 and TRBJ2-5; weak D call: TRBD1 (5 bases). Germline loops: CDR1 MNHEY, CDR2 SVGAGI. The CDR3 is 15 residues long. Trimming cost V 4 bases and J 5 bases, with 17 bases left between them. CDR3 sequence: CASSSNRSGRETQYF. CDR3 nucleotide sequence: TGTGCCAGCAGTTCTAACAGGTCCGGACGGGAGACCCAGTACTTC.

This clone has just one count. The chain uses TRBV10-3 and TRBJ2-2; D is unclear. The CDR3 has 13 residues. V gave up 6 bases and J gave up 5 bases, with 10 bases separating them. CDR1 is ENHRY, CDR2 SYGVKD, per germline. The CDR3 DNA is TGTGCCATCAGAGGAGCCCAAACCGGGGAGCTGTTTTTT. It encodes CAIRGAQTGELFF.

V usage is TRBV2 and J usage is TRBJ2-2; a weak D match, TRBD2 (6 bases). Deletions cut 6 bases from V and 4 bases from J, with 12 bases between. Germline values: CDR1 SNHLY, CDR2 FYNNEI. The CDR3 contains 14 residues. The CDR3 loop reads CASRLTSVTGELFF. For the CDR3, the DNA is TGTGCCAGCAGACTGACTAGTGTCACCGGGGAGCTGTTTTTT.

The chain carries TRBV12-3 or TRBV12-4 and TRBJ1-1; 8 nucleotides agree with TRBD1. The CDR3 totals 13 residues. V was pared by 6 bases and J by 3 bases, with 3 bases of the junction left unmatched. CDR3 in DNA: TGTGCCAGCAGCTCGACAGGGGACACTGAAGCTTTCTTT. Protein: CASSSTGDTEAFF.

J is TRBJ2-1 and V is TRBV12-5; TRBD2 might be the D (5 bases). CDR3 length: 21 residues. Deletions cut 2 bases from V and 4 bases from J, with 30 bases between. Germline V CDR1 and CDR2: LGHNT, FRNRAP. CDR3 region: CASGLPAVMTNEPTAYNEQFF. The CDR3 DNA follows: TGTGCTAGTGGTTTGCCTGCCGTGATGACTAATGAGCCGACGGCGTACAATGAGCAGTTCTTC.

The chain recombines TRBV3-1 (or the pseudogene TRBV3-2) with TRBJ1-1; no clear D. The CDR3 spans 15 residues. Trimming left V 1 base short and J 4 bases short, with 13 bases between. The V gene's germline CDR1 is LGHDT and CDR2 YNNKEL (reference sequence). CDR3 amino acids: CASSQAWAAGTEAFF. DNA of the CDR3: TGTGCCAGCAGCCAAGCGTGGGCAGCGGGCACTGAAGCTTTCTTT.

This clone was recorded once. This chain joins TRBV6-1 and TRBJ1-4; 11 nucleotides line up with TRBD1. The CDR3 totals 17 residues. The V segment lost 4 bases and the J segment 8 bases; nucleotides outside the gene matches: 12. Looked up from germline, CDR1 is MNHNS and CDR2 is SASEGT. The CDR3 DNA sequence: TGTGCCAGCAGTGGCGGACAGGGGGCAGTGGGGCGGGAAAAACTGTTTTTT. Encoded protein: CASSGGQGAVGREKLFF.

The chain uses TRBV5-1 and TRBJ2-7; D is perhaps TRBD1 (6 bases). The CDR3 covers 14 residues. V lost 4 bases and J lost 0, with 11 bases in between. In germline, CDR1 is SGHRS, CDR2 YFSETQ. The CDR3: CASSPGQSSYEQYF. The CDR3 bases are TGCGCCAGCAGCCCAGGACAGAGCTCCTACGAGCAGTACTTC.

This rearrangement joins TRBV15 to TRBJ2-7; 8 nucleotides align to TRBD1. Germline values: CDR1 LNHNV, CDR2 YYDKDF (reference sequence). This CDR3 spans 14 amino acids. J gave up 4 bases and V 4 bases, and 6 bases lay outside the gene matches. The CDR3 DNA is TGTGCCACCAGCAAACGGACAGGGCCTTACGAGCAGTACTTC. This sequence encodes CATSKRTGPYEQYF.